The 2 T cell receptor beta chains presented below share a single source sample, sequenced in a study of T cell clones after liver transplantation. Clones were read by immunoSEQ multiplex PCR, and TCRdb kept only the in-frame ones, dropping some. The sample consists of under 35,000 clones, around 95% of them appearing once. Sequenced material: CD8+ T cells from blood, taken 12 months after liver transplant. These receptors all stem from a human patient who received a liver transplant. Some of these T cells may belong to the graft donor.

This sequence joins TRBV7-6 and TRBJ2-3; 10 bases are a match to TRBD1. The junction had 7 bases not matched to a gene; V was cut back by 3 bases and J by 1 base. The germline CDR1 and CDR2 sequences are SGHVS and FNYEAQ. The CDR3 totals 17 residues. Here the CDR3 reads CASSFLGTGVGTDTQYF. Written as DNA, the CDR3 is TGTGCCAGCAGCTTTCTCGGGACAGGGGTCGGCACAGATACGCAGTATTTT. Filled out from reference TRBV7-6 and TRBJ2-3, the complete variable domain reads GAGVSQSPRYKVTKRGQDVALRCDPISGHVSLYWYRQALGQGPEFLTYFNYEAQQDKSGLPNDRFSAERPEGSISTLTIQRTEQRDSAMYRCASSFLGTGVGTDTQYFGPGTRLTVL.

The CDR3 region has the DNA TGTGCCAGCAGCCCAGGGTACGAGCAGTACTTC. This codes for CASSPGYEQYF. This chain connects TRBV7-8 to TRBJ2-7, with a weak D call TRBD1 (5 bases). The CDR3 sequence is 11 residues long. Trimming shortened V by 5 bases and J by 4 bases, and 6 bases separated the two germline ends. CDR1 is SGHVS, CDR2 FQNEAQ, per germline.